The source of this T cell receptor (beta chain) is a study of shared clonotypes between healthy human individuals. Recent vaccinations or acute infections were absent in the healthy HIV-negative adult donors. Study observations and caveats: Across a handful of donors, naive CD4 shared 5% to 6%, naive CD8 3% to 3.5%, memory CD4 approximately 2.5%, memory CD8 0.4% to 0.5%. Generation probabilities of non-shared clonotypes were lower (relative to those shared by all four donors).

The CDR3 sequence is 15 residues long. The V gene's germline CDR1 is SNHLY and CDR2 FYNNEI. V was trimmed by 2 bases and J by 6 bases, leaving 13 bases between them. A note on this clone: What it binds is not known.

For each subset, genomic DNA was distributed in equal portions over several immunoSEQ plates. TCRdb's copy holds only in-frame clones and misses some; the assay was immunoSEQ multiplex PCR. The repertoire holds approximately 1,000,000 clones, with approximately 80% as singletons. The clonotype originates from a man between 18 and 29 years old in good health. Some clones in this sample may be carry-over from other donors' samples. The chain combines TRBV2 with TRBJ2-2; the D gene could be TRBD1 or TRBD2 (6 bases each). Sequences were obtained from memory CD4+ T cells from PBMCs. Subset in this sample: CD45RA-negative fraction. The CDR3 region is CASSETRGRAGELFF. CDR3 nucleotide sequence: TGTGCCAGCAGTGAAACTCGGGGGCGGGCCGGGGAGCTGTTTTTT.